The TCR beta chain under discussion was sequenced for a study of CD8 T cells in ankylosing spondylitis. The CDR3 runs to 13 residues. V was pared by 3 bases and J by 3 bases, with 1 base of the junction left unmatched. Germline V gene sequence: CDR1 SEHNR, CDR2 FQNEAQ (reference sequence). This clonotype was picked up many times. Its antigen is as yet unknown. Study-level points and caveats: Disease-linked clones bore a CD8+ phenotype, appearing relatively rarely in peripheral blood. It was reported that disease-linked clones were significantly enriched in matched ankylosing spondylitis synovial fluid.

Preparation of TCR beta libraries was done by quantitative 5'-RACE with molecular barcodes. One entry per CDR3 protein, called by TCRdb with MiXCR from the 5' RACE reads. This sample has 250,000 or so distinct CDR3 sequences, with over 9.5% found just once. The TCR originated in a male donor with ankylosing spondylitis or in good health (not recorded which). The rearrangement links TRBV7-9 to TRBJ1-2; 7 nucleotides match TRBD1. The sequenced sample consisted of blood, either unsorted or a sorted T cell fraction (not recorded which). CDR3 sequence (DNA): TGTGCCAGCAGCTTCGGGACAGACTATGGCTACACCTTC. Protein: CASSFGTDYGYTF.